Presented here are 10 T cell receptor beta chains from one specimen sequenced in a study of cytomegalovirus exposure and HLA in healthy donors. The PCR employed 60 Vbeta primers together with 13 Jbeta primers. Assay used: immunoSEQ multiplex PCR; TCRdb lists only in-frame clones, some missing. The sample carries about 60,000 clones, approximately 79% recorded once. What was sequenced was PBMCs. The receptor set was obtained from a woman under 40 in good health and CMV-seronegative.

This clone has just a few counts. The chain carries TRBV7-9 and TRBJ2-1, with 9 nucleotides matching TRBD1. V lost 5 bases, J lost 4 bases, and 6 bases stayed unmatched. The CDR3 totals 15 residues. CDR1 is SEHNR, CDR2 FQNEAQ, per germline (reference sequence). The CDR3 sequence is CASSPRQGEYNEQFF. CDR3 coding DNA: TGTGCCAGCAGCCCGAGACAGGGGGAGTACAATGAGCAGTTCTTC.

Only one count was recorded for this clone. The chain links TRBV11-2 to TRBJ2-3; 7 bases fit TRBD1. The CDR3 has 16 amino acids. The junction had 9 bases not matched to a gene; V was cut back by 4 bases and J by 2 bases. Germline V gives CDR1 SGHAT, CDR2 FQNNGV. For the CDR3, the DNA is TGTGCCAGCAGCTACACCGGGACAGCTACCACAGATACGCAGTATTTT. It specifies CASSYTGTATTDTQYF.

This clone showed up just once. This chain joins TRBV30 and TRBJ1-3; D is ambiguous. This CDR3 comprises 13 residues. The V end lost 6 bases, the J end lost 4 bases, and 13 bases lay between the germline ends. Germline V gives CDR1 GTSNPN, CDR2 SVGIG (reference sequence). CDR3 DNA: TGTGCCTGCCAACGGAGTCGCGGAAACACCATATATTTT. The encoded protein is CACQRSRGNTIYF.

This chain connects TRBV6-6 to TRBJ1-1, with D unresolved. The CDR3 is made up of 14 amino acids. Trimming took 0 bases from V and 2 from J, leaving 7 bases between them. The germline V gene has CDR1 MNHNY and CDR2 SVGAGI (reference sequence). This CDR3 reads CASSYSRANTEAFF. CDR3 nucleotide sequence: TGTGCCAGCAGTTACTCGAGAGCAAACACTGAAGCTTTCTTT.

J is TRBJ2-2 and V is TRBV27; 7 nucleotides agree with TRBD1. The CDR3 consists of 16 residues. Germline values: CDR1 MNHEY, CDR2 SMNVEV (reference sequence). V lost 4 bases to trimming and J lost 5 bases; unmatched junction nucleotides: 10. The CDR3 here is CASSSSRQGRTGELFF. In nucleotides, the CDR3 is TGTGCCAGCAGTTCATCTCGACAGGGTAGGACCGGGGAGCTGTTTTTT.

The chain combines TRBV7-9 with TRBJ2-1; the D gene is possibly TRBD1 (6 bases). The length of the CDR3 is 15 residues. The ends were cut back, 11 bases at V and 5 bases at J, with 22 bases in the middle. CDR1 is SEHNR and CDR2 is FQNEAQ in the germline V gene (reference sequence). CDR3 region: CASLPVGAKHNEQFF. In DNA, the CDR3 is TGTGCCTCCCTCCCGGTGGGGGCGAAACACAATGAGCAGTTCTTC.

The chain is built from TRBV7-7 and TRBJ2-2; a weak D match, TRBD1 (6 bases). The V gene lost 4 bases and the J gene lost 5 bases, with 8 bases spanning the gap. Germline CDR1 and CDR2: SSHAT and FNYEAQ (reference sequence). The CDR3 contains 13 residues. CDR3 protein: CASSWGQTGELFF. Written as DNA, the CDR3 is TGTGCCAGCAGCTGGGGACAAACCGGGGAGCTGTTTTTT.

This chain links TRBV7-9 with TRBJ2-7, with TRBD1 as a possible D gene (6 bases). Germline-derived CDR1 and CDR2 are SEHNR and FQNEAQ (reference sequence). The CDR3 is 14 residues long. V lost 5 bases and J 0 bases, leaving 11 bases between the germline ends. The chain's CDR3 is CASSKPGVSYEQYV. The CDR3 coding sequence is TGTGCCAGCAGCAAACCAGGGGTCTCCTACGAGCAGTACGTC.

This CDR3 is CASSLGTNTDTQYF. For the CDR3, the DNA is TGTGCCAGCAGCTTGGGGACTAACACAGATACGCAGTATTTT. This rearrangement joins TRBV7-2 to TRBJ2-3, with 7 bases matching TRBD2. Germline V gene sequence: CDR1 SGHTA, CDR2 FQGNSA. CDR3 size: 14 residues. V lost 3 bases and J lost 2; bases outside the gene matches: 2. Variable domain in full (rest from reference TRBV7-2 and TRBJ2-3): GAGVSQSPSNKVTEKGKDVELRCDPISGHTALYWYRQSLGQGLEFLIYFQGNSAPDKSGLPSDRFSAERTGGSVSTLTIQRTQQEDSAVYLCASSLGTNTDTQYFGPGTRLTVL.

This clone was seen a single time. The V call is TRBV19, the J call TRBJ1-1; maybe TRBD1 (5 bases). CDR1 LNHDA and CDR2 SQIVND come from the germline V gene (reference sequence). CDR3 size: 16 residues. Between the trimmed V and J ends, which lost 0 bases and 4 bases, there was a span of 15 bases. The CDR3 DNA reads TGTGCCAGTAGTATAGATGGAGGGGCTTGGGGCACTGAAGCTTTCTTT. Residues: CASSIDGGAWGTEAFF.